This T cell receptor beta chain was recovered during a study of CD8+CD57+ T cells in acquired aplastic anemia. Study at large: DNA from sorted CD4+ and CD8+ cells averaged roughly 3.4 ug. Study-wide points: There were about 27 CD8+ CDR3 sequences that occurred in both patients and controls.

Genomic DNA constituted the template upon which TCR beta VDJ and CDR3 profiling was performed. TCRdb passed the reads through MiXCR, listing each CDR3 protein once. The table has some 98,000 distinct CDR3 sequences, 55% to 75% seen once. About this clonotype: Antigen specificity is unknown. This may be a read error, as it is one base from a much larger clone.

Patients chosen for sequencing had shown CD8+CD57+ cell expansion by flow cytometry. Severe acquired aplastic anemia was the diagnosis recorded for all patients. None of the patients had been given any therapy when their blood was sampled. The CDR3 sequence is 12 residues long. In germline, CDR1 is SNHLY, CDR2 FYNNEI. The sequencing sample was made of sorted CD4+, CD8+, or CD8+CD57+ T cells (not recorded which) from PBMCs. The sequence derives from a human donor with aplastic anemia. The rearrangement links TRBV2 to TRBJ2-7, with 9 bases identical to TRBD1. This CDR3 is CASGTGTYEQHF. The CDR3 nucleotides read TGTGCCAGCGGGACAGGGACCTACGAGCAGCACTTC.